A single T cell receptor (beta chain) is shown here with its context. The antigen it recognizes is unknown. No base quality values were provided; no much bigger clone lies one nucleotide off. Measured from the cysteine to the phenylalanine, the CDR3 is 13 residues long. Only the CDR3 part of the read is kept: 39 bases, read in frame from the first base. V and J are truncated by 8 bases and 2 bases respectively, leaving an intervening sequence of 12 bases. CDR1 and CDR2 are drawn from the germline V gene: MGHDK, SYGVNS. The trial excluded patients who had a history of autoimmune disease or who were on systemic immunosuppression. Peripheral blood for TCR sequencing was collected from all dose cohorts at baseline, on cycle 4 day 1, and on cycle 7 day 1. Samples came from an open-label, multicenter, first-in-human phase I dose-escalation trial of ivuxolimab. The trial enrolled adults with locally advanced or metastatic head and neck squamous cell, hepatocellular, melanoma or renal cell carcinoma. CD4+ and CD8+ T cells were sorted separately from peripheral blood before TCR sequencing.

The sample belongs to a study of OX40 agonist ivuxolimab in advanced cancers. Concerning the study at large: Ivuxolimab, which targeted the costimulatory receptor OX40 (CD134), was an agonistic, fully human IgG2 monoclonal antibody. Among the roughly 54 dose-escalation patients, roughly 20 had hepatocellular carcinoma, about 15 melanoma, 9 renal cell carcinoma and 9 head and neck cancer. A male proportion of roughly 85% and a mean age of around 60 years, ranging from roughly 23 to 80, were recorded for the dose-escalation cohort. Three dose-escalation patients achieved partial responses, one with hepatocellular carcinoma and two with cutaneous melanoma. The point of sequencing TCRbeta in the periphery was to test whether ivuxolimab changed TCR sequence diversity and drove clonal T-cell expansion. Patients were allowed to have had prior anti-PD-1, anti-PD-L1 or anti-CTLA-4 therapy, and approximately 43% of the dose-escalation patients had previously received checkpoint inhibitors. The monotherapy dose-escalation portion (N of about 47 patients) of the phase I ivuxolimab trial is reported in the paper. Intravenous ivuxolimab was administered to patients every 2 weeks at six dose levels: 0.01, 0.1, 0.3, 1.5, 3 and 10 mg/kg. The research as a whole found: Partial responders in the 0.1-3.0 mg/kg groups had among the lowest normalized peripheral clonal expansion, especially among CD8+ T cells. Clonal expansion of both CD4+ and CD8+ blood T cells was observed from baseline to week 6 at doses 0.1 to 3.0 mg/kg. Antigen specificity was not determined for the clonally expanded peripheral T cells. Low levels of normalized T-cell clonal expansion were also shown by some nonresponding patients. After ivuxolimab, CD8+ T cells had more expanded clones than CD4+ T cells on average.

For sequencing of the TCRbeta CDR3 region, genomic DNA was extracted from the sorted cells. The immunoSEQ Assay was used to sequence the TCRbeta CDR3 regions. TCRdb took over this immuneACCESS table, retaining in-frame rearrangements with V and J assigned. Such tables are incomplete; in checked studies, under half of the missing clones stem from an unresolved V gene, and the remainder is unexplained. This sample holds over 55,000 clones; 75% to 90% were observed only once. 10% to 14% of the sample comes from the top ten. The TCR sequence derives from an adult with an advanced solid tumor such as melanoma, head and neck, liver or kidney cancer. This material consisted of CD4+ or CD8+ T cells sorted from blood, taken in a trial of the OX40 agonist ivuxolimab. Here the chain combines TRBV25-1 and TRBJ2-5, and TRBD1 may be the D gene, going by 6 matching bases. The sequenced DNA: TGTGCCAGCCCCGACAGGAATCAAGAGACCCAGTACTTC. Its coded protein is CASPDRNQETQYF. This CDR3, with the reference TRBV25-1 and TRBJ2-5 proteins standing in past its ends, gives the full variable domain EADIYQTPRYLVIGTGKKITLECSQTMGHDKMYWYQQDPGMELHLIHYSYGVNSTEKGDLSSESTVSRIRTEHFPLTLESARPSHTSQYLCASPDRNQETQYFGPGTRLLVL.